One and the same sample provided the 26 T cell receptor beta chains below, sequenced in a study of T cell repertoires in cytomegalovirus infection. TCRdb itself ran the reads through MiXCR, one entry per CDR3 protein. The table shows some 940,000 distinct CDR3 sequences, with around 32% occurring only once. These TCRs are of unknown antigen specificity. Sequences were derived from cultured CD8+ T cells from PBMCs, sampled from culture after CMV antigen stimulation. These receptors all come from a human donor in good health (CMV status not recorded). Some clones in this sample may be carry-over from other donors' samples.

This clonotype was seen repeatedly, ten times or more. The chain has TRBV12-3 or TRBV12-4 and TRBJ2-1, with 11 bases lining up with TRBD2. Trimming at V came to 6 bases and at J to 6 bases, leaving 7 bases not matched to a gene. The CDR3 is 15 residues long. The CDR3 DNA reads TGTGCCAGCAGAGTAGCGGGGGGGCCTGGCAATGAGCAGTTCTTC. Amino acids: CASRVAGGPGNEQFF.

The V call is TRBV4-2, the J call TRBJ2-1; 9 bases agree with TRBD1. Per germline, CDR1 LGHNA and CDR2 YNFKEQ. V was pared by 4 bases and J by 7 bases, with 11 bases of the junction left unmatched. This CDR3 is built from 16 residues. The CDR3 sequence is CASSRTGQGPLNEQFF. The CDR3 bases are TGTGCCAGCAGCCGAACGGGACAGGGACCTCTTAATGAGCAGTTCTTC.

A few counts support this clonotype. The rearrangement joins TRBV4-1 to TRBJ2-2, with D perhaps matching TRBD2 (5 bases). Germline V gene data show CDR1 as MGHRA and CDR2 as YSYEKL. Between the trimmed V and J ends, which lost 2 bases and 7 bases, there was a span of 20 bases. This CDR3 is built from 17 residues. The CDR3 spells CASSQLPSGQAGGELFF. The CDR3 DNA follows: TGCGCCAGCAGCCAATTGCCCTCTGGGCAGGCGGGCGGGGAGCTGTTTTTT.

The J gene is TRBJ2-1, the V gene TRBV6-6; D is possibly TRBD1 or TRBD2 (5 bases each). With 7 bases removed from V and 5 bases from J, the gap between germline ends came to 15 bases. Germline loops: CDR1 MNHNY, CDR2 SVGAGI (reference sequence). This CDR3 is built from 14 residues. For the CDR3, the DNA is TGTGCCAGCATAAACCGGGACGGACACAATGAGCAGTTCTTC. Encoded protein: CASINRDGHNEQFF.

On this clonotype: At one boundary the junction diverges from the germline segment, which might be a read error. CDR3 residues: CANSLGVSNEKLFF. The CDR3 DNA is TGTGCCAACAGCTTAGGGGTCTCTAATGAAAAACTGTTTTTT. The genes are TRBV7-4 and TRBJ1-4; weak D call: TRBD1 (5 bases). The V gene's germline CDR1 is SGHVT and CDR2 SQSDAQ. CDR3 length: 14 residues. Full variable domain (missing parts from reference TRBV7-4 and TRBJ1-4): GAGVSQSPRYKVAKRGRDVALRCDSISGHVTLYWYRQTLGQGSEVLTYSQSDAQRDKSGRPSGRFSAERPERSVSTLKIQRTEQGDSAVYLCANSLGVSNEKLFFGSGTQLSVL.

This clonotype was counted a single time. The gene calls are TRBV2 and TRBJ2-7, with D unclear. V was pared by 3 bases and J by 6 bases, with 3 bases between. The CDR3 spans 10 residues. Germline V lookup: CDR1 SNHLY, CDR2 FYNNEI. The CDR3 spells CASSDVEQYF. CDR3 DNA sequence: TGTGCCAGCAGTGACGTCGAGCAGTACTTC.

The chain uses TRBV6-5 and TRBJ2-1; 10 nucleotides align to TRBD2. This CDR3 comprises 16 residues. The trim removed 0 bases at V and 5 bases at J, leaving 4 bases unmatched. From germline, CDR1 is MNHEY and CDR2 SVGAGI. The CDR3 DNA is TGTGCCAGCAGTTACTCGACACTAGCGGGAAACAATGAGCAGTTCTTC. This sequence encodes CASSYSTLAGNNEQFF.

The genes are TRBV7-9 and TRBJ2-7; 8 bases map to TRBD1. The V gene's germline CDR1 is SEHNR and CDR2 FQNEAQ (reference sequence). This CDR3 is built from 16 residues. After removal of 10 bases from V and 0 bases from J, the junction contained 14 bases not matched to a gene. CDR3 sequence reads: CAIQDRERVSSYEQYF. Written as DNA, the CDR3 is TGTGCCATCCAGGACAGGGAGCGAGTCAGCTCCTACGAGCAGTACTTC.

The CDR3 coding sequence is TGTGCCAGCAGCCAATCCGAGACGCAGTATTTT. This sequence encodes CASSQSETQYF. The gene calls are TRBV4-2 and TRBJ2-3; D not resolved. The V gene lost 2 bases and the J gene lost 9 bases, with 6 bases spanning the gap. The CDR3 extends over 11 amino acids. Germline lookup yields CDR1 LGHNA and CDR2 YNFKEQ.

This clonotype has a handful of counts. The CDR3 loop is CASSSPGGYQPQHF. The CDR3 DNA sequence: TGTGCCAGCAGCTCTCCAGGAGGGTATCAGCCCCAGCATTTT. The chain uses TRBV7-6 and TRBJ1-5; D gene uncertain. Germline V gene data show CDR1 as SGHVS and CDR2 as FNYEAQ. This CDR3 region has 14 residues. Between the trimmed V and J ends, which lost 4 bases and 5 bases, there was a span of 12 bases.

This clonotype has only a few counts. The rearrangement joins TRBV6-1 to TRBJ1-1; D possibly corresponds to TRBD1 (5 bases). Trimming left V 8 bases short and J 0 bases short, with 19 bases between. The CDR3 is made up of 16 amino acids. CDR1 is MNHNS, CDR2 SASEGT, per germline. The CDR3 DNA sequence: TGTGCCAGCGAAAGGGGCAGGCGGCCTCTGAACACTGAAGCTTTCTTT. This encodes CASERGRRPLNTEAFF.

This clonotype showed up just a few times. The chain couples TRBV27 to TRBJ1-1; D unclear. CDR1 MNHEY and CDR2 SMNVEV come from the germline V gene (reference sequence). The CDR3 runs 14 residues. V was clipped by 4 bases and J by 5 bases, with 14 bases between them. The CDR3 is CASSSTRLWTEAFF. In nucleotides, the CDR3 is TGTGCCAGCAGTTCAACCCGTTTGTGGACTGAAGCTTTCTTT.

This clonotype came up many times. The chain employs TRBV7-8 and TRBJ1-1, with 8 bases aligning to TRBD1. J lost 11 bases, V lost 1 base, and 12 bases had no gene match. CDR1 SGHVS and CDR2 FQNEAQ come from the germline V gene. CDR3 size: 15 residues. The CDR3 here is CASSLVDRGAVSAFF. The CDR3 bases are TGTGCCAGCAGCTTAGTTGACAGGGGTGCAGTTAGTGCTTTCTTT.

This clonotype was seen more than once but under ten times. The chain joins TRBV27 to TRBJ2-7, with D perhaps assigned TRBD1 or TRBD2 (5 bases each). The CDR3 length is 12 residues. V was trimmed by 3 bases and J by 7 bases, leaving 10 bases between them. The germline V gene has CDR1 MNHEY and CDR2 SMNVEV (reference sequence). This CDR3 is CASSFPGREQYF. DNA of the CDR3: TGTGCCAGCAGTTTTCCGGGACGGGAGCAGTACTTC.

The chain is built from TRBV7-8 and TRBJ2-7; possibly TRBD1 for D (5 bases). The CDR3 length is 14 residues. Germline V gives CDR1 SGHVS, CDR2 FQNEAQ. The ends were cut back, 5 bases at V and 0 bases at J, with 11 bases in the middle. CDR3 nucleotide sequence: TGTGCCAGCAGCCTGACAGTTAGCTCCTACGAGCAGTACTTC. It yields the protein CASSLTVSSYEQYF. Drawing the rest from reference TRBV7-8 and TRBJ2-7, the complete variable domain is GAGVSQSPRYKVAKRGQDVALRCDPISGHVSLFWYQQALGQGPEFLTYFQNEAQLDKSGLPSDRFFAERPEGSVSTLKIQRTQQEDSAVYLCASSLTVSSYEQYFGPGTRLTVT.

The sample holds a few counts of this clonotype. One base away lies a much larger clone, so this may be a sequencing read error. V is TRBV2 and J is TRBJ2-7; D is unclear. From germline, CDR1 is SNHLY and CDR2 FYNNEI. This CDR3 is built from 11 residues. Between the trimmed V and J ends, which lost 4 bases and 2 bases, there was a span of 3 bases. CDR3 sequence reads: CASSGAYEQYF. The CDR3 DNA reads TGTGCCAGCAGTGGGGCCTACGAGCAGTACTTC.

This chain uses TRBV2 with TRBJ2-1; 11 nucleotides agree with TRBD1. The V segment lost 4 bases and the J segment 8 bases; nucleotides outside the gene matches: 7. Germline CDR1 reads SNHLY; CDR2 reads FYNNEI. CDR3 length equals 15 residues. Here the CDR3 DNA reads TGTGCCAGCAGTGCGGACAGGGGGCGAACGGATGAGCAGTTCTTC. It is translated as CASSADRGRTDEQFF.

V and J are TRBV25-1 and TRBJ2-2; the D is unclear. Germline V gene data show CDR1 as MGHDK and CDR2 as SYGVNS. V lost 0 bases and J 7 bases, leaving 3 bases between the germline ends. The CDR3 contains 12 residues. Here the CDR3 reads CASSEYGGELFF. For the CDR3, the DNA is TGTGCCAGCAGTGAATATGGCGGGGAGCTGTTTTTT.

The gene calls are TRBV15 and TRBJ1-5; D uncertain. Germline loops: CDR1 LNHNV, CDR2 YYDKDF (reference sequence). V was trimmed by 5 bases and J by 5 bases, leaving 13 bases between them. The CDR3 has 14 residues. Here the CDR3 reads CATSPSEVHQPQHF. Here the CDR3 DNA reads TGTGCCACCAGCCCCTCCGAGGTCCATCAGCCCCAGCATTTT.

This clonotype was picked up a small number of times. V gene TRBV6-5 combines with J gene TRBJ2-7, with 8 nucleotides matching TRBD2. V shed 6 bases and J 4 bases; nucleotides not matched to a gene: 5. The CDR3 has 13 residues. CDR1 is MNHEY, CDR2 SVGAGI, per germline. The CDR3 coding sequence is TGTGCCAGCAGATACCCGGGGGGGTACGAGCAGTACTTC. This encodes CASRYPGGYEQYF.

In its sample, this clonotype was seen a few times. V gene TRBV3-1 combines with J gene TRBJ1-1; possible D gene TRBD1, 6 bases. Deletions cut 4 bases from V and 11 bases from J, with 17 bases between. Germline V lookup: CDR1 LGHDT, CDR2 YNNKEL (reference sequence). This CDR3 has 13 residues. The CDR3 DNA is TGTGCCAGCAGCCCCAAGATCAACAGGGACGCTTTCTTT. This gives the protein CASSPKINRDAFF.

This chain joins TRBV28 and TRBJ1-1, with 7 bases aligning to TRBD1. CDR3 size: 17 residues. Germline CDR1 is MDHEN and CDR2 is SYDVKM. V shed 6 bases, J shed 0 bases, and the junction held 13 bases outside the gene matches. The CDR3 sequence is CASSDSRSTGMNTEAFF. The CDR3 DNA follows: TGTGCCAGCAGCGATTCGCGTTCGACAGGGATGAACACTGAAGCTTTCTTT. Full variable domain (outside the CDR3, taken from reference TRBV28 and TRBJ1-1): DVKVTQSSRYLVKRTGEKVFLECVQDMDHENMFWYRQDPGLGLRLIYFSYDVKMKEKGDIPEGYSVSREKKERFSLILESASTNQTSMYLCASSDSRSTGMNTEAFFGQGTRLTVV.

This clonotype was recorded at least ten times. The chain links TRBV7-8 to TRBJ1-5; possible D gene TRBD1, 5 bases. This CDR3 region has 17 residues. CDR1 is SGHVS, CDR2 FQNEAQ, per germline. Between the trimmed V and J ends, which lost 5 bases and 0 bases, there was a span of 17 bases. CDR3 nucleotide sequence: TGTGCCAGCAGCCCTGGGGCAGGGACGAATAGCAATCAGCCCCAGCATTTT. This translates into CASSPGAGTNSNQPQHF.

The V call is TRBV5-6, the J call TRBJ2-3, with TRBD2 identical over 11 bases. Trimming at V came to 6 bases and at J to 6 bases, leaving 12 bases not matched to a gene. The V gene's germline CDR1 is SGHDT and CDR2 YYEEEE. The CDR3 contains 16 residues. CDR3 residues: CASTDFSGGAVDTQYF. CDR3 bases: TGTGCCAGCACGGACTTTAGCGGGGGGGCCGTGGATACGCAGTATTTT.

The gene calls are TRBV19 and TRBJ1-5, with D perhaps matching TRBD1 (6 bases). Germline assignment: CDR1 LNHDA and CDR2 SQIVND (reference sequence). V was cut by 0 bases and J by 6 bases, with 18 bases left in between. The CDR3 covers 17 residues. The CDR3 DNA reads TGTGCCAGTAGTATAGATCCGGACCCCGGGGGCCGTCAGCCCCAGCATTTT. The encoded protein is CASSIDPDPGGRQPQHF. The full variable domain, with the rest looked up from reference TRBV19 and TRBJ1-5, is DGGITQSPKYLFRKEGQNVTLSCEQNLNHDAMYWYRQDPGQGLRLIYYSQIVNDFQKGDIAEGYSVSREKKESFPLTVTSAQKNPTAFYLCASSIDPDPGGRQPQHFGDGTRLSIL.

The rearrangement links TRBV7-9 to TRBJ2-1; D may be TRBD2 (6 bases). The germline V and J ends were trimmed by 4 bases and 8 bases, with 18 bases remaining between them. Germline CDR1 and CDR2: SEHNR and FQNEAQ (reference sequence). This CDR3 region has 15 residues. For the CDR3, the DNA is TGTGCCAGCAGCTCCAGGGAGGCCTTAATGGATGAGCAGTTCTTC. Amino acids: CASSSREALMDEQFF.